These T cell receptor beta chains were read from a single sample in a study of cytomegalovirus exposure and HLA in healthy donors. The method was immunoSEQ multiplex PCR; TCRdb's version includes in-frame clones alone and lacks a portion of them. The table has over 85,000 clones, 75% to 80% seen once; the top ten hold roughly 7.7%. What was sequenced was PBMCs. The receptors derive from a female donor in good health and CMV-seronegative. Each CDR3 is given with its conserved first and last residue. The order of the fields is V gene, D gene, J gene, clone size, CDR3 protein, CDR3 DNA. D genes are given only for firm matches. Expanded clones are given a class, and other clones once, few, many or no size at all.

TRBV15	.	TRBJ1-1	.	CATSSQSEAFF	TGTGCCACCAGCTCCCAATCTGAAGCTTTCTTT
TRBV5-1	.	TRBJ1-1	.	CASSSEMNTEAFF	TGCGCCAGCAGCAGCGAAATGAACACTGAAGCTTTCTTT
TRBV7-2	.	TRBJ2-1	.	CASSLEGETYNEQFF	TGTGCCAGCAGCTTAGAGGGGGAGACCTACAATGAGCAGTTCTTC
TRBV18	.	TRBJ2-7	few	CASSPRDRGSTYEQYF	TGTGCCAGCTCACCGCGGGACAGAGGGAGTACCTACGAGCAGTACTTC
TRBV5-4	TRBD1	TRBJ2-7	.	CASSLEGTGLSEQYF	TGTGCCAGCAGCTTGGAAGGGACAGGGCTCTCCGAGCAGTACTTC
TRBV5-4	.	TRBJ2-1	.	CASSLGLSNEQFF	TGTGCCAGCAGCTTAGGACTGTCAAATGAGCAGTTCTTC
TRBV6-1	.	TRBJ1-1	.	CASRVTYTEAFF	TGTGCCAGCAGGGTTACTTACACTGAAGCTTTCTTT
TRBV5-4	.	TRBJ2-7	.	CASSVQAYEQYF	TGTGCCAGCAGCGTCCAGGCTTACGAGCAGTACTTC
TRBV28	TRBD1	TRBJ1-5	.	CASSTRQGARMGNQPQHF	TGTGCCAGCAGTACCCGACAGGGGGCCCGAATGGGCAATCAGCCCCAGCATTTT
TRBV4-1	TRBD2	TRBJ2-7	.	CASSQGWGGRQYF	TGCGCCAGCAGCCAAGGGTGGGGAGGGAGGCAGTACTTC
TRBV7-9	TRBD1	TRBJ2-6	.	CASSLTGGEPGANVLTF	TGTGCCAGCAGCTTGACAGGGGGCGAGCCTGGGGCCAACGTCCTGACTTTC
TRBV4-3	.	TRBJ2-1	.	CASSPRSQRSSYNEQFF	TGCGCCAGCAGCCCCCGAAGCCAGCGGAGCTCCTACAATGAGCAGTTCTTC
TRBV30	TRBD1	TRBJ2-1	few	CAWSVGQGIYNEQFF	TGTGCCTGGAGTGTGGGACAGGGGATTTACAATGAGCAGTTCTTC
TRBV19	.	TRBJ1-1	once	CASTTGLNTEAFF	TGTGCCAGCACCACAGGGTTGAACACTGAAGCTTTCTTT
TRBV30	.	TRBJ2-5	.	CAWSPSEETQYF	TGTGCCTGGAGCCCCAGTGAAGAGACCCAGTACTTC
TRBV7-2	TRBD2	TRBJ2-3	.	CASSFAGGPDTQYF	TGTGCCAGCAGCTTTGCGGGAGGGCCAGATACGCAGTATTTT
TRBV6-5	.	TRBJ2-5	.	CASSWRGSLAETQYF	TGTGCCAGCAGTTGGCGCGGCTCCCTAGCGGAGACCCAGTACTTC
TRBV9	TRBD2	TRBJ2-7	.	CASSAGLANEQYF	TGTGCCAGCAGCGCGGGACTAGCGAACGAGCAGTACTTC
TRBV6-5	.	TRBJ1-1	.	CASSIQENTEAFF	TGTGCCAGCAGTATCCAGGAGAACACTGAAGCTTTCTTT
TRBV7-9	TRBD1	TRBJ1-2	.	CASKYTTGDYGYTF	TGTGCCAGCAAATACACGACAGGGGACTATGGCTACACCTTC
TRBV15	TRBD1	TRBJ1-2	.	CATSWEAGGSNYGYTF	TGTGCCACCAGCTGGGAGGCAGGGGGCTCTAACTATGGCTACACCTTC
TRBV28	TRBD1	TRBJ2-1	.	CASRRHRGQSSYNEQFF	TGTGCCAGCAGGAGACACAGGGGCCAAAGCTCCTACAATGAGCAGTTCTTC
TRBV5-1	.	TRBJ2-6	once	CASSLPQVTGANVLTF	TGCGCCAGCAGCCTGCCCCAAGTTACAGGGGCCAACGTCCTGACTTTC
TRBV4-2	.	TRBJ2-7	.	CASSQENRGTYEQYF	TGTGCCAGCAGCCAAGAGAATAGGGGGACCTACGAGCAGTACTTC
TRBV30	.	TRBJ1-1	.	CAWSYGAEAFF	TGTGCCTGGAGTTACGGGGCTGAAGCTTTCTTT
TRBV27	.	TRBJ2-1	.	CASRMLRSGTYNEQFF	TGTGCCAGCAGGATGTTGAGAAGCGGAACCTACAATGAGCAGTTCTTC
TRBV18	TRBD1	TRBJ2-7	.	CASSPRGGQGAREQYF	TGTGCCAGCTCACCCCGGGGTGGACAGGGGGCGCGAGAGCAGTACTTC
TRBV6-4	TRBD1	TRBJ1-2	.	CASSPGTENYGYTF	TGTGCCAGCAGCCCCGGGACAGAGAACTATGGCTACACCTTC
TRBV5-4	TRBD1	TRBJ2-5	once	CASSEWTGGIETQYF	TGTGCCAGCAGCGAGTGGACAGGGGGCATAGAGACCCAGTACTTC
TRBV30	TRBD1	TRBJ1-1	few	CAWAHRGNTEAFF	TGTGCCTGGGCCCACAGGGGGAACACTGAAGCTTTCTTT
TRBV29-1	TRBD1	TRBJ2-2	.	CSGYRGSGELFF	TGCAGCGGTTACAGGGGAAGCGGGGAGCTGTTTTTT
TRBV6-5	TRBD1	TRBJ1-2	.	CASSYPGGAGGYTF	TGTGCCAGCAGTTACCCAGGGGGCGCAGGTGGCTACACCTTC
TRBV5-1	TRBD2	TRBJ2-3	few	CASSPIAAGGVNTQYF	TGCGCCAGCAGCCCGATAGCGGCGGGGGGTGTGAATACGCAGTATTTT
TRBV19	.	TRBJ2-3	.	CASSKIEASTDTQYF	TGTGCCAGTAGTAAGATCGAGGCTAGCACAGATACGCAGTATTTT
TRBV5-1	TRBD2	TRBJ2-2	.	CASSNSPTSGGTTGELFF	TGCGCCAGCAGCAATTCTCCTACTAGCGGGGGGACCACCGGGGAGCTGTTTTTT
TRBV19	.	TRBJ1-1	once	CASSYRRMNTEAFF	TGTGCCAGTAGCTACAGGCGGATGAACACTGAAGCTTTCTTT
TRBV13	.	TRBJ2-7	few	CASSPPGGTYYEQYF	TGTGCCAGCAGCCCCCCAGGTGGTACTTACTACGAGCAGTACTTC
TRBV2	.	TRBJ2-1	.	CASNLNNEQFF	TGTGCCAGCAACCTAAACAATGAGCAGTTCTTC
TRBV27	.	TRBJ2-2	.	CASSLRESDTGELFF	TGTGCCAGCAGTTTACGGGAATCGGACACCGGGGAGCTGTTTTTT
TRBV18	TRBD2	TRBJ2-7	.	CASSPPSGRASYEQYF	TGTGCCAGCTCACCACCAAGCGGGAGGGCCTCCTACGAGCAGTACTTC
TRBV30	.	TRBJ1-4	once	CAWAGVGEKLFF	TGTGCCTGGGCAGGGGTGGGGGAAAAACTGTTTTTT
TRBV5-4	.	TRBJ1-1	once	CASSATENTEAFF	TGTGCCAGCAGCGCGACAGAAAACACTGAAGCTTTCTTT
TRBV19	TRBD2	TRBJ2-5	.	CASSIGGASGSEGTQYF	TGTGCCAGTAGTATAGGCGGGGCTAGCGGGAGCGAAGGGACCCAGTACTTC
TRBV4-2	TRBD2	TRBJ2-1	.	CASSPEVSGRFNEQFF	TGTGCCAGCAGCCCAGAAGTTAGCGGGAGATTCAATGAGCAGTTCTTC
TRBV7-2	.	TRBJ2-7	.	CASSQNRSEQYF	TGTGCCAGCAGCCAGAACAGGTCCGAGCAGTACTTC
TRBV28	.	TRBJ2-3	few	CASRPPGWTGPPDTQYF	TGTGCCAGCAGACCCCCCGGCTGGACTGGTCCCCCAGATACGCAGTATTTT
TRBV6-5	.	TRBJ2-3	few	CASSYALVGSTDTQYF	TGTGCCAGCAGTTACGCGCTAGTAGGTAGCACAGATACGCAGTATTTT
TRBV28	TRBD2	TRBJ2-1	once	CASGSLAVSNEQFF	TGTGCCTCGGGATCGCTAGCGGTCTCCAATGAGCAGTTCTTC